This T cell receptor beta chain was sequenced for a study of neurological immune-mediated disorders. The cDNA came from 5'RACE, which used 10-nucleotide random UMIs. Over 200 million TCR-beta sequences, together covering 15-18 subjects, were produced by every individual sequencing run that was carried out. In TCRdb, the 5' RACE reads were re-called with MiXCR into one record per CDR3 protein. The sample lists approximately 70,000 distinct CDR3 sequences, roughly a tenth occurring once. As to time point: longitudinal time-point 1 (baseline). Germline-derived CDR1 and CDR2 are MNHEY and SMNVEV (reference sequence). The CDR3 has 16 amino acids. J was trimmed by 1 base and V by 5 bases; bases with no gene match: 9.

The receptor's source is a man between 25 and 39 years old in good health. This rearrangement joins TRBV27 to TRBJ2-3; 7 bases are a match to TRBD2. Sequenced material: PBMCs. The CDR3 DNA is TGTGCCAGCAGTCCCCGTGCAGCGGGACGCACAGATACGCAGTATTTT. As protein: CASSPRAAGRTDTQYF.